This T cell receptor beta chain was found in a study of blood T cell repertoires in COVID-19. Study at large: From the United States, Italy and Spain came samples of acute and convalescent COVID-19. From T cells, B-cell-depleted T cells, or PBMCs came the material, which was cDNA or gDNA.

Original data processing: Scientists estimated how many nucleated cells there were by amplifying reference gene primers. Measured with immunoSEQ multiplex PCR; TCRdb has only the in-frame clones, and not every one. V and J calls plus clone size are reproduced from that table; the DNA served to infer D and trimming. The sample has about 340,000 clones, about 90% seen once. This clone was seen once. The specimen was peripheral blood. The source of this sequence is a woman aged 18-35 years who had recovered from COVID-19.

The CDR3 loop is CASSQQVSDTQYF. The CDR3 bases are TGCGCCAGCAGCCAACAGGTTTCAGATACGCAGTATTTT. The chain links TRBV4-1 to TRBJ2-3; D call uncertain. This CDR3 comprises 13 residues. The V end lost 2 bases, the J end lost 4 bases, and 7 bases lay between the germline ends. Germline V gene data show CDR1 as MGHRA and CDR2 as YSYEKL.